This passage covers 17 T cell receptor beta chains from one sample sequenced in a study of cytomegalovirus exposure and HLA in healthy donors (dated by TCRdb to between 2016 and 2019). The library came from the immunoSEQ multiplex PCR assay. The table comes from immuneACCESS by way of TCRdb, which keeps in-frame sequences with V and J called. Part of the clones is missing from these tables; in studies checked, under half for an unresolved V gene and the rest for unknown reasons. The sample data list about 120,000 clones, and about 82% of these were observed just once. The ten most abundant clones make up nearly 5% of the sample. What was sequenced was PBMCs. The receptors shown here come from a man between 18 and 35 years old in good health and CMV-seronegative.

The CDR3 spells CATVPTGDSPLHF. CDR3 in DNA: TGTGCCACAGTCCCTACAGGGGATTCACCCCTCCACTTT. This sequence joins TRBV6-1 and TRBJ1-6; 7 nucleotides align to TRBD1. This CDR3 region has 13 residues. With 10 bases clipped from V and 8 bases from J, the junction kept 8 bases outside the gene matches. CDR1 MNHNS and CDR2 SASEGT come from the germline V gene.

The gene calls are TRBV6-6 and TRBJ2-1; the match to TRBD1 covers 12 bases. CDR1 and CDR2 from the germline V gene are MNHNY and SVGAGI (reference sequence). The CDR3 length is 16 residues. V gave up 6 bases and J gave up 7 bases; unmatched junction bases: 10. CDR3 DNA sequence: TGTGCCAGCAGCCACCCCCGGGACAGGGGGCTAAATGAGCAGTTCTTC. Its protein product is CASSHPRDRGLNEQFF.

V usage is TRBV7-2 and J usage is TRBJ1-4; D not resolved. CDR1 and CDR2 from the germline V gene are SGHTA and FQGNSA. The V and J ends lost 4 bases and 0 bases respectively, with 6 bases between them. CDR3 length: 14 residues. In nucleotides, the CDR3 is TGTGCCAGCAGCTACAGTGCAACTAATGAAAAACTGTTTTTT. Its translation is CASSYSATNEKLFF.

Only a few counts were recorded for this clone. V is TRBV10-2 and J is TRBJ2-7; 10 bases map to TRBD2. Germline values: CDR1 WSHSY, CDR2 SAAADI. The V segment lost 10 bases and the J segment 7 bases; nucleotides outside the gene matches: 10. The length of the CDR3 is 13 residues. The DNA for the CDR3 is TGCGCCACCCCGGGGAGCGGGAGGGGGGAGCAGTACTTC. Amino acids: CATPGSGRGEQYF.

This clone was detected only a few times. The chain carries TRBV7-9 and TRBJ2-7; 7 bases are shared with TRBD1. This CDR3 spans 13 amino acids. CDR1 and CDR2 from the germline V gene are SEHNR and FQNEAQ (reference sequence). The ends lost 1 base at V and 6 bases at J; junction bases unmatched: 3. The DNA of the CDR3 is TGTGCCAGCAGCTTAGGACAGGGCCCCGAGCAGTACTTC. Its protein product is CASSLGQGPEQYF.

This chain joins TRBV6-6 and TRBJ1-3; 10 bases map to TRBD1. There are 15 residues in the CDR3. With 5 bases clipped from V and 7 bases from J, the junction kept 8 bases outside the gene matches. Per germline, CDR1 MNHNY and CDR2 SVGAGI (reference sequence). The CDR3 reads CASSDKTGGHNTIYF. The CDR3 nucleotides are TGTGCCAGCAGTGACAAGACAGGGGGCCACAACACCATATATTTT.

The chain recombines TRBV19 with TRBJ1-5, with 8 bases that match TRBD1. Per germline, CDR1 LNHDA and CDR2 SQIVND (reference sequence). V shed 5 bases, J shed 0 bases, and the junction held 3 bases outside the gene matches. The CDR3 is made up of 15 amino acids. CDR3 nucleotide sequence: TGTGCCAGTAGTGGGACAGGTTATAGCAATCAGCCCCAGCATTTT. Residues: CASSGTGYSNQPQHF.

The chain recombines TRBV28 with TRBJ2-2; 7 nucleotides agree with TRBD1. The junction had 8 bases not matched to a gene; V was cut back by 1 base and J by 3 bases. CDR1 is MDHEN and CDR2 is SYDVKM in the germline V gene. The CDR3 is 17 residues long. CDR3 residues: CASSLSSWDSYTGELFF. DNA of the CDR3: TGTGCCAGCAGTTTATCCTCATGGGACAGTTACACCGGGGAGCTGTTTTTT.

J is TRBJ2-1 and V is TRBV30; TRBD2 matches 10 bases. The CDR3 has 15 amino acids. Per the germline V gene, CDR1 is GTSNPN and CDR2 is SVGIG (reference sequence). V lost 3 bases, J lost 11 bases, and 13 bases stayed unmatched. The CDR3 loop reads CAWRGALAGLLKQFF. DNA of the CDR3: TGTGCCTGGAGAGGGGCACTAGCGGGGCTCCTTAAGCAGTTCTTC.

J is TRBJ1-3 and V is TRBV6-1; TRBD1 agrees at 10 bases. Trimming took 0 bases from V and 4 from J; bases not matched to a gene: 3. CDR1 is MNHNS, CDR2 SASEGT, per germline. This CDR3 is built from 16 residues. The chain's CDR3 is CASSEAAGQGGNTIYF. CDR3 nucleotides: TGTGCCAGCAGTGAAGCCGCGGGACAGGGGGGAAACACCATATATTTT.

This sequence joins TRBV23-1 and TRBJ1-6, with 8 bases lining up with TRBD1. TRBV23-1 is known as an ORF, though its function is uncertain. The V and J ends lost 0 bases and 5 bases, in that order; junction bases with no gene match: 15. The CDR3 contains 20 residues. The CDR3 DNA reads as TGCGCCAGCAGTCAATCGATCGGACAGGGTAGCCCCGAACATAATTCACCCCTCCACTTT. Its protein product is CASSQSIGQGSPEHNSPLHF.

The chain joins TRBV27 to TRBJ2-7; TRBD2 is a possible D gene (5 bases). The CDR3 contains 13 residues. The V and J ends lost 4 bases and 2 bases respectively, with 9 bases between them. From germline, CDR1 is MNHEY and CDR2 SMNVEV (reference sequence). The CDR3 sequence: CASSSVGAYEQYF. In DNA, the CDR3 is TGTGCCAGCAGTTCCGTGGGAGCCTACGAGCAGTACTTC.

The chain uses TRBV5-6 and TRBJ2-6, with D possibly TRBD1 on 5 matching bases. The CDR3 has 16 residues. Looked up from germline, CDR1 is SGHDT and CDR2 is YYEEEE. The V gene lost 2 bases and the J gene lost 2 bases, with 11 bases spanning the gap. In DNA, the CDR3 is TGTGCCAGCAGCTTTCTCAGGGATGCTGGGGCCAACGTCCTGACTTTC. This codes for CASSFLRDAGANVLTF.

This chain connects TRBV4-2 to TRBJ1-2, with D possibly being TRBD1 (6 bases). This CDR3 is built from 16 residues. V lost 0 bases, J lost 4 bases, and 15 bases lay in between. The V gene's germline CDR1 is LGHNA and CDR2 YNFKEQ. CDR3 DNA sequence: TGTGCCAGCAGCCAAGATCCCCGGACAGAGTCCTATGGCTACACCTTC. Encoded protein: CASSQDPRTESYGYTF.

This chain joins TRBV5-4 and TRBJ2-1; D not resolved. Trimming left V 4 bases short and J 0 bases short, with 11 bases between. CDR1 is SGHNT and CDR2 is YYREEE in the germline V gene (reference sequence). The CDR3 consists of 15 residues. CDR3 protein: CASSMDGSSYNEQFF. As DNA, the CDR3 is TGTGCCAGCAGCATGGACGGTAGCTCCTACAATGAGCAGTTCTTC.

The rearrangement uses TRBV30 and TRBJ1-4, with TRBD1 matching 7 bases. V was clipped by 0 bases and J by 3 bases; unmatched bases: 7. The CDR3 is 16 residues long. CDR1 and CDR2 from the germline V gene are GTSNPN and SVGIG (reference sequence). In nucleotides, the CDR3 is TGTGCCTGGAGTGTAGGGAGCACAGGGGCTAATGAAAAACTGTTTTTT. Residues: CAWSVGSTGANEKLFF.

The J gene is TRBJ1-2, the V gene TRBV30; a possible D gene is TRBD1 (6 bases). This CDR3 has 15 amino acids. With 2 bases removed from V and 5 bases from J, the gap between germline ends came to 18 bases. Germline assignment: CDR1 GTSNPN and CDR2 SVGIG (reference sequence). CDR3 bases: TGTGCCTGGAGTACCGGGACACTTCACCCATATGGCTACACCTTC. Amino acid sequence: CAWSTGTLHPYGYTF. The variable domain in full, with the rest retrieved from reference TRBV30 and TRBJ1-2, is SQTIHQWPATLVQPVGSPLSLECTVEGTSNPNLYWYRQAAGRGLQLLFYSVGIGQISSEVPQNLSASRPQDRQFILSSKKLLLSDSGFYLCAWSTGTLHPYGYTFGSGTRLTVV.